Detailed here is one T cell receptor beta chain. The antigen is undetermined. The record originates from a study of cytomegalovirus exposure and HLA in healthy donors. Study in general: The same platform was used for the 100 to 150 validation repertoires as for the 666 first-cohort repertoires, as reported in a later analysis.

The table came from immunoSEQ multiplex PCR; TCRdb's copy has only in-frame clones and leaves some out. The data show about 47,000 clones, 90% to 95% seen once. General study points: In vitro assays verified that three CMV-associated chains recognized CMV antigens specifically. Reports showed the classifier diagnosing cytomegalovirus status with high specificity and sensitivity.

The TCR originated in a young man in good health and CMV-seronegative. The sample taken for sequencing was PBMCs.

This CDR3 reads CASKDSVSSYEQYF. In DNA form, the CDR3 reads TGTGCCAGCAAGGACAGCGTAAGCTCCTACGAGCAGTACTTC. The chain uses TRBV2 and TRBJ2-7; a possible D gene is TRBD1 (6 bases). Deletions cut 7 bases from V and 0 bases from J, with 13 bases between. CDR3 length: 14 residues. Per the germline V gene, CDR1 is SNHLY and CDR2 is FYNNEI. Together with reference TRBV2 and TRBJ2-7, the CDR3 gives the full variable domain: EPEVTQTPSHQVTQMGQEVILRCVPISNHLYFYWYRQILGQKVEFLVSFYNNEISEKSEIFDDQFSVERPDGSNFTLKIRSTKLEDSAMYFCASKDSVSSYEQYFGPGTRLTVT.